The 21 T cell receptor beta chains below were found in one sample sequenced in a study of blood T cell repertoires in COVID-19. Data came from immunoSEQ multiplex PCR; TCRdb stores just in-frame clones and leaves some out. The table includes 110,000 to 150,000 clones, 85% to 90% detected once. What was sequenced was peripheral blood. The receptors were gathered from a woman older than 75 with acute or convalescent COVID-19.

CDR3: CASRRQGYNEQFF. CDR3 nucleotides: TGTGCCAGCAGGAGACAGGGCTACAATGAGCAGTTCTTC. The chain joins TRBV2 to TRBJ2-1; 7 bases fit TRBD1. Germline V gene lookup returns CDR1 SNHLY and CDR2 FYNNEI. V gave up 6 bases and J gave up 3 bases; unmatched junction bases: 2. The CDR3 loop spans 13 amino acids.

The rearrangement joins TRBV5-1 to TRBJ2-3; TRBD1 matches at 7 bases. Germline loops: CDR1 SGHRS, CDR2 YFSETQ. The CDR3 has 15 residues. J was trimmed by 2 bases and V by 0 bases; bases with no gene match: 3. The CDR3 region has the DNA TGCGCCAGCAGCTTGGTGGGGACAGACACAGATACGCAGTATTTT. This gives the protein CASSLVGTDTDTQYF.

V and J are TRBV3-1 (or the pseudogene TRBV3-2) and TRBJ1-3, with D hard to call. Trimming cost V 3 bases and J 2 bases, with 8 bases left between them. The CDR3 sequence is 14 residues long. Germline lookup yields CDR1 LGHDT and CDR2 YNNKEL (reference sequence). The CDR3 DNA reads TGTGCCAGCAGCCAGTTCGGGACTGGAAACACCATATATTTT. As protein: CASSQFGTGNTIYF.

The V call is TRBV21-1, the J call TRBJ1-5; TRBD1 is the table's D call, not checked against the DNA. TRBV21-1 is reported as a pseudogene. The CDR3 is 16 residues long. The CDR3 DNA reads TGTGCCAGCAGCATCGGCGGACAGGGAAACGATCAGCCCCAGCATTTT. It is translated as CASSIGGQGNDQPQHF.

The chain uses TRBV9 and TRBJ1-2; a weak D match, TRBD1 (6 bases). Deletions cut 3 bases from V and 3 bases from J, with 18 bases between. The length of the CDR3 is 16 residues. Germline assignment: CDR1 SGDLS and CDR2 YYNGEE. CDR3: CASSDPRGGADYGYTF. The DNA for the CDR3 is TGTGCCAGCAGCGATCCGAGGGGGGGCGCGGACTATGGCTACACCTTC.

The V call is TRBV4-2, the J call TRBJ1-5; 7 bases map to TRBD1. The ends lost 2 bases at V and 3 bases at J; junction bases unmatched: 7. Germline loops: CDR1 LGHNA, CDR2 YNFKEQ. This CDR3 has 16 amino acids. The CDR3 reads CASSQLATGANQPQHF. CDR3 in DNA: TGTGCCAGCAGCCAACTCGCAACAGGGGCCAATCAGCCCCAGCATTTT.

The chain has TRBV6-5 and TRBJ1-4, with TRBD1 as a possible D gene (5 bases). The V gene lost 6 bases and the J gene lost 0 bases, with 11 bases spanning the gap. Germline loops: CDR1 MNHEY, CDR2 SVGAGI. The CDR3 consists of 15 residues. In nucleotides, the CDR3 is TGTGCCAGCAGCTTGCTAGGGGCAACTAATGAAAAACTGTTTTTT. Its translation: CASSLLGATNEKLFF.

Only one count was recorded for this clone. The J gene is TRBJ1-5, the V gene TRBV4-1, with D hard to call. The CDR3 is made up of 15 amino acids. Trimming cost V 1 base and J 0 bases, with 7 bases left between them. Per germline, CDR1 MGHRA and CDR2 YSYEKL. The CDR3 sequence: CASSQVGISNQPQHF. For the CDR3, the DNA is TGCGCCAGCAGCCAAGTCGGGATTAGCAATCAGCCCCAGCATTTT.

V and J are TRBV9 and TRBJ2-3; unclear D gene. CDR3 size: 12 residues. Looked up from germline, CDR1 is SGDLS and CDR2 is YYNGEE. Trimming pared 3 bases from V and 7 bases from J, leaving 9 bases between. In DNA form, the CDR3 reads TGTGCCAGCAGCGCCGACTGGAATACGCAGTATTTT. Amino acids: CASSADWNTQYF.

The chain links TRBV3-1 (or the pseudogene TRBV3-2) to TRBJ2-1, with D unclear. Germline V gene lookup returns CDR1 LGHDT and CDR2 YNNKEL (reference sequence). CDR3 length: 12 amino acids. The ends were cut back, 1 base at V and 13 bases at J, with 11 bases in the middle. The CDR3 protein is CASSQGSQNQFF. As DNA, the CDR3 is TGTGCCAGCAGCCAAGGATCACAGAACCAGTTCTTC.

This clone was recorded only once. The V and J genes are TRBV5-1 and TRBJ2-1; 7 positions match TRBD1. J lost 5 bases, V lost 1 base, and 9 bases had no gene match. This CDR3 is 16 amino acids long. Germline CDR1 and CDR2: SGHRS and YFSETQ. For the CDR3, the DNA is TGCGCCAGCAGCTTGCACCAGACAGGGCTGAACAATGAGCAGTTCTTC. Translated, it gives CASSLHQTGLNNEQFF.

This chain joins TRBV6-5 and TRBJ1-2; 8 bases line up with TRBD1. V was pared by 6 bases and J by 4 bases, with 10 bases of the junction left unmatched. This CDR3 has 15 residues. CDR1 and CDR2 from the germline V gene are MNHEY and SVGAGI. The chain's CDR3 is CASSSPRQGTYGYTF. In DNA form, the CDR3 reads TGTGCCAGCAGCTCCCCCAGACAGGGGACCTATGGCTACACCTTC.

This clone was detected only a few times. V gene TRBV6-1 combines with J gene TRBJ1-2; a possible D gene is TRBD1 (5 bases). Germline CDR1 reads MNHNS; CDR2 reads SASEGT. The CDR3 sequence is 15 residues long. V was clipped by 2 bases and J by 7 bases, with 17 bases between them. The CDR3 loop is CASSEQGGRFRGYTF. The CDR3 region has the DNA TGTGCCAGCAGTGAACAGGGAGGCCGTTTTCGTGGCTACACCTTC.

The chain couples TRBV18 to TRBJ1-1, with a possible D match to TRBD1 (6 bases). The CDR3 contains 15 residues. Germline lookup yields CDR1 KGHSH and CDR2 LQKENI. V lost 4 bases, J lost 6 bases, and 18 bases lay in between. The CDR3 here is CASSLRGAGESEAFF. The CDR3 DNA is TGTGCCAGCTCACTTCGGGGGGCGGGCGAGTCTGAAGCTTTCTTT.

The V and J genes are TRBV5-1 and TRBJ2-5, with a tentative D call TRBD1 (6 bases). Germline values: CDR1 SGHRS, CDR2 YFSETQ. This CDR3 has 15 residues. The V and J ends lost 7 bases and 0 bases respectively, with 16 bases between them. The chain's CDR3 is CASGDSGEYQETQYF. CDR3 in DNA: TGCGCCAGCGGGGATTCAGGGGAGTACCAAGAGACCCAGTACTTC.

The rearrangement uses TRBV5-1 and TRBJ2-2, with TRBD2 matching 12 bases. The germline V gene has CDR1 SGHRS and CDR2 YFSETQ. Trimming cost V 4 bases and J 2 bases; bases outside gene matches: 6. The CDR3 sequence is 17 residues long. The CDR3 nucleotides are TGCGCCAGCAGCCCTGGACTAGCGGGGCCTAACACCGGGGAGCTGTTTTTT. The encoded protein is CASSPGLAGPNTGELFF. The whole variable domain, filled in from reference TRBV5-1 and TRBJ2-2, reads KAGVTQTPRYLIKTRGQQVTLSCSPISGHRSVSWYQQTPGQGLQFLFEYFSETQRNKGNFPGRFSGRQFSNSRSEMNVSTLELGDSALYLCASSPGLAGPNTGELFFGEGSRLTVL.

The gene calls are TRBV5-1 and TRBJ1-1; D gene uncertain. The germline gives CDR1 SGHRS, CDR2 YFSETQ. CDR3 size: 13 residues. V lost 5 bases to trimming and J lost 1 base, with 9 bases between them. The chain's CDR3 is CASSYHRNTEAFF. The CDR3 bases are TGCGCCAGCAGTTATCACAGGAACACTGAAGCTTTCTTT.

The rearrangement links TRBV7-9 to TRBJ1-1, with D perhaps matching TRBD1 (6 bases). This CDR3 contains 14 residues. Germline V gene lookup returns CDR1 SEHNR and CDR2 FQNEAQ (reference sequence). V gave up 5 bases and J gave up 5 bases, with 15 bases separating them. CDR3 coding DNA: TGTGCCAGCAGCCGACTCAGGGGTAGGACTGAAGCTTTCTTT. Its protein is CASSRLRGRTEAFF.

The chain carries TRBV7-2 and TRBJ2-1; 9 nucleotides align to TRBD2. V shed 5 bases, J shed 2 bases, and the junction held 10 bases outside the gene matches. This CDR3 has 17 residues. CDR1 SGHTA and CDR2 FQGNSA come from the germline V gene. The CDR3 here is CASSRGRGGGPYNEQFF. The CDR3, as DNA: TGTGCCAGCAGCCGCGGGAGGGGCGGGGGTCCCTACAATGAGCAGTTCTTC.

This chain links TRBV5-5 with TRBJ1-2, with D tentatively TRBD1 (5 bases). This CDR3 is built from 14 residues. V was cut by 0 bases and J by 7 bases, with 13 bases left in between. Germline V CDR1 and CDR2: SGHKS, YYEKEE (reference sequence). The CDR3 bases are TGTGCCAGCAGCTTGGAGGGGAATGGCGGTGGCTACACCTTC. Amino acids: CASSLEGNGGGYTF.

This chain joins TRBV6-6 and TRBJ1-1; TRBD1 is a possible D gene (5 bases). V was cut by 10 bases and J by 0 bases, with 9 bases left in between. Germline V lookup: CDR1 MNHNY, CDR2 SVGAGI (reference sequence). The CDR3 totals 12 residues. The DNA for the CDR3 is TGTGCCACCGACAGATTGAACACTGAAGCTTTCTTT. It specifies CATDRLNTEAFF.